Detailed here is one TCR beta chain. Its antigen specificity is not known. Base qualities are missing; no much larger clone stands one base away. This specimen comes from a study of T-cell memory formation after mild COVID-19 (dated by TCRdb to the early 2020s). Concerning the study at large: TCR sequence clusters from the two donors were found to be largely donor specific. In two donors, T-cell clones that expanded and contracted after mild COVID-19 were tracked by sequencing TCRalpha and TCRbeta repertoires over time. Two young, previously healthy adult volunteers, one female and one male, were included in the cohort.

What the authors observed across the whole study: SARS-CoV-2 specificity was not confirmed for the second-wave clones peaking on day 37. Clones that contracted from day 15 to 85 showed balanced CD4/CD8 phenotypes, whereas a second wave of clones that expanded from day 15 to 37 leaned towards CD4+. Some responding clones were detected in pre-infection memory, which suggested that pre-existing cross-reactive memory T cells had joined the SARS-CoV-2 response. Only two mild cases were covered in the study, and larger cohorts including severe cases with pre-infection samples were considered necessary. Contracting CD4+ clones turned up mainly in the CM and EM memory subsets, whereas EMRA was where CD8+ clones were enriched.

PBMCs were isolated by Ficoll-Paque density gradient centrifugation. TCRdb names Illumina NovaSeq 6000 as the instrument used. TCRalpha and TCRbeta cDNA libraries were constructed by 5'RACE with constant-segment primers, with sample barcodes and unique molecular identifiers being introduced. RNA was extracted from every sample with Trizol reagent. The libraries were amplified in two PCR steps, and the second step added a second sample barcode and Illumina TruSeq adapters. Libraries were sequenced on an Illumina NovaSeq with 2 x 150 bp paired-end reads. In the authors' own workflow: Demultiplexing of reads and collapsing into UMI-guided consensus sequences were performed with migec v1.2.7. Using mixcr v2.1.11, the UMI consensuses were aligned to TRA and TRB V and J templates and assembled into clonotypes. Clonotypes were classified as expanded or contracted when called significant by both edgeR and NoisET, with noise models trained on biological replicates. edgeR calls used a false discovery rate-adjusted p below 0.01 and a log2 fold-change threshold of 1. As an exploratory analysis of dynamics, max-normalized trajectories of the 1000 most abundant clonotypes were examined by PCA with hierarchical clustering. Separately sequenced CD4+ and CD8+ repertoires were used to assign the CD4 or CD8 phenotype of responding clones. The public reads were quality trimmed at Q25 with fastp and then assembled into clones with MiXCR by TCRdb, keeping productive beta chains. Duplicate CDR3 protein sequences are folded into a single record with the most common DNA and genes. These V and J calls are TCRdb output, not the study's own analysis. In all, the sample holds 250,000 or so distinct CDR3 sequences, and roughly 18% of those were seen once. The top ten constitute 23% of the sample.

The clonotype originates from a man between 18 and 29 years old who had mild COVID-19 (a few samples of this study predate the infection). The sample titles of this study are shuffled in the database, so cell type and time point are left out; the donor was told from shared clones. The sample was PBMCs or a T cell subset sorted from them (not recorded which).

The CDR3 region has the sequence CSGWTANEKLFF. The base sequence is TGCAGCGGTTGGACAGCGAATGAAAAACTGTTTTTT. The rearrangement joined TRBV29-1 to TRBJ1-4; TRBD1 is a possible D gene, resting on 6 matching bases. Including the terminal cysteine and phenylalanine, the CDR3 comprises 12 residues. The kept DNA is CDR3 alone, 36 bases in frame from the first base. CDR1 SQVTM and CDR2 ANQGSEA are derived from the germline V gene. Trimming removed 7 bases from V and 5 bases from J, leaving 11 bases between the germline ends.